The 17 T cell receptor beta chains listed next were all sequenced from one sample in a study of regulatory T cells in long-lasting Graves disease. Time point meaning: newly diagnosed GD, antithyroid drugs for less than 3 months. There was RNA extracted from PBMCs, and the TCR library was made from it. With iRepertoire HTBI primers and Arm-PCR of CDR3 regions, TCR beta libraries were built. TCRdb redid the calling of the multiplex PCR reads with MiXCR, one entry per CDR3 protein. The sample shows hundreds of thousands of distinct CDR3 sequences, approximately 15% of them seen only once. A further study also used this sample, focusing on T cells in Graves' hyperthyroidism and ophthalmopathy.

Here the sequenced sample was peripheral blood mononuclear cells (PBMCs), taken at new diagnosis, from a patient treated with antithyroid drugs. These receptors originate from a man under 40 with Graves disease.

Many counts were recorded for this clonotype. The chain recombines TRBV7-9 with TRBJ1-5; maybe TRBD1 (5 bases). Germline V lookup: CDR1 SEHNR, CDR2 FQNEAQ (reference sequence). There are 13 residues in the CDR3. Between the trimmed V and J ends, which lost 5 bases and 5 bases, there was a span of 10 bases. The CDR3 protein is CASSLTEDQPQHF. Written as DNA, the CDR3 is TGTGCCAGCAGCCTGACAGAAGATCAGCCCCAGCATTTT.

Concerning this clonotype: This may be a read error: a much more frequent sequence differs by one nucleotide. The gene calls are TRBV30 and TRBJ2-2, with 13 bases aligning to TRBD2. This CDR3 is 16 amino acids long. CDR1 is GTSNPN, CDR2 SVGIG, per germline (reference sequence). With V trimmed by 1 base and J by 5 bases, 4 bases remained unmatched. CDR3: CAWSERGLAGTGELFF. The CDR3 DNA sequence: TGTGCCTGGAGTGAGAGGGGACTAGCGGGGACCGGGGAGCTGTTTTTT. The full variable domain, with the rest looked up from reference TRBV30 and TRBJ2-2, is SQTIHQWPATLVQPVGSPLSLECTVEGTSNPNLYWYRQAAGRGLQLLFYSVGIGQISSEVPQNLSASRPQDRQFILSSKKLLLSDSGFYLCAWSERGLAGTGELFFGEGSRLTVL.

The V gene is TRBV10-1, the J gene TRBJ2-1; 11 nucleotides line up with TRBD2. The germline V gene encodes CDR1 WNHNN and CDR2 SYGVQD (reference sequence). The ends lost 11 bases at V and 6 bases at J; junction bases unmatched: 12. The CDR3 contains 15 residues. The CDR3 nucleotides are TGCGCCCGCGAAAGGGGTCTAGCGGGAGGCAATGAGCAGTTCTTC. Amino acids: CARERGLAGGNEQFF.

This clonotype has more than one count but fewer than ten. The gene calls are TRBV20-1 and TRBJ1-3; tentatively, D is TRBD1 (6 bases). Germline V gives CDR1 DFQATT, CDR2 SNEGSKA (reference sequence). V was pared by 0 bases and J by 4 bases, with 10 bases between. The CDR3 spans 14 residues. CDR3 sequence reads: CSARDTGRGNTIYF. The DNA for the CDR3 is TGCAGTGCTAGAGATACAGGGAGAGGAAACACCATATATTTT.

This clonotype has more than one count but fewer than ten. The genes are TRBV19 and TRBJ2-4; 8 positions match TRBD2. The CDR3 consists of 14 residues. The V gene end was trimmed by 6 bases and the J gene end by 9 bases; junction bases not matched to a gene: 10. Germline V gives CDR1 LNHDA, CDR2 SQIVND (reference sequence). The CDR3 nucleotides are TGTGCCAGTAGCAAACGGGAGGGCCAGGCCATTCAGTACTTC. This encodes CASSKREGQAIQYF.

This clonotype was found many times. The chain is built from TRBV6-2 or TRBV6-3 and TRBJ1-6; the D gene is possibly TRBD1 (6 bases). From germline, CDR1 is MNHEY and CDR2 SVGEGT. The CDR3 is 15 amino acids. V lost 6 bases and J 5 bases, leaving 14 bases between the germline ends. CDR3 coding DNA: TGTGCCAGCAGCCTCGGACAGTCGAATAATTCACCCCTCCACTTT. Protein: CASSLGQSNNSPLHF.

The V and J genes are TRBV5-1 and TRBJ1-3, with D unclear. CDR1 is SGHRS, CDR2 YFSETQ, per germline. V lost 0 bases and J lost 0, with 10 bases in between. The CDR3 totals 16 residues. DNA of the CDR3: TGCGCCAGCAGCTTGGCCGGACGGAGCTCTGGAAACACCATATATTTT. It yields the protein CASSLAGRSSGNTIYF.

The chain carries TRBV6-2 or TRBV6-3 and TRBJ2-7; D might be TRBD1 (6 bases). V was clipped by 5 bases and J by 3 bases, with 20 bases between them. Germline V lookup: CDR1 MNHEY, CDR2 SVGEGT. The CDR3 consists of 16 residues. CDR3 residues: CASSEDPAGAVYEQYF. CDR3 sequence (DNA): TGTGCCAGCAGTGAAGACCCCGCAGGGGCCGTCTACGAGCAGTACTTC.

Remarks on this clonotype: This could be a read error, since a much larger clone is one nucleotide away. V is TRBV12-3 or TRBV12-4 and J is TRBJ2-3; D is uncertain. The DNA matches TRBJ2-7 better at its end, which makes the J call doubtful. This CDR3 has 13 residues. The CDR3 here is CASSPGTSSEQYF. In nucleotides, the CDR3 is TGTGCCAGCAGCCCCGGAACGTCCAGTGAGCAGTACTTC.

V gene TRBV15 combines with J gene TRBJ1-5; TRBD1 might be the D (5 bases). CDR3 size: 14 residues. CDR1 LNHNV and CDR2 YYDKDF come from the germline V gene (reference sequence). V was cut by 5 bases and J by 1 base, with 9 bases left in between. The CDR3 protein is CATSLRGSNQPQHF. In nucleotides, the CDR3 is TGTGCCACCAGCTTGCGGGGGAGCAATCAGCCCCAGCATTTT.

This clonotype was recorded at least ten times. The chain carries TRBV3-1 and TRBJ2-2; no firm D call. V dropped 6 bases and J dropped 3 bases, with 5 bases sitting between them. This CDR3 has 12 amino acids. Germline V gives CDR1 LGHDT, CDR2 YNNKEL (reference sequence). The CDR3 DNA is TGTGCCAGCAGACACGACACCGGGGAGCTGTTTTTT. Residues: CASRHDTGELFF.

This clonotype was seen repeatedly, ten times or more. The V and J genes are TRBV5-1 and TRBJ1-1; D is unclear. V was pared by 4 bases and J by 1 base, with 14 bases between. The CDR3 is made up of 15 amino acids. CDR1 and CDR2 (germline): SGHRS, YFSETQ. For the CDR3, the DNA is TGCGCCAGCAGCGAAGGGTTAGCAAGGAACACTGAAGCTTTCTTT. It codes for CASSEGLARNTEAFF.

This chain connects TRBV7-9 to TRBJ1-3; D is unresolved. Between the trimmed V and J ends, which lost 3 bases and 0 bases, there was a span of 12 bases. This CDR3 spans 16 amino acids. Germline V gene lookup returns CDR1 SEHNR and CDR2 FQNEAQ (reference sequence). The CDR3 DNA is TGTGCCAGCAGCTTGTGGACCACAATCTCTGGAAACACCATATATTTT. Its translation: CASSLWTTISGNTIYF.

The chain joins TRBV16 to TRBJ2-7; D unresolved. The V gene's germline CDR1 is KGHSY and CDR2 FQNENV. Trimming pared 1 base from V and 1 base from J, leaving 11 bases between. The CDR3 runs 15 residues. CDR3 amino acids: CASSQFATPSYEQYF. The CDR3 DNA follows: TGTGCCAGCAGCCAATTCGCAACACCATCCTACGAGCAGTACTTC.

There are many counts of this clonotype. The rearrangement links TRBV20-1 to TRBJ2-5; D remains ambiguous. The germline CDR1 and CDR2 sequences are DFQATT and SNEGSKA (reference sequence). V shed 0 bases and J shed 4 bases, with 12 bases lying between them. This CDR3 is 14 amino acids long. The CDR3 spells CSARDRRRAETQYF. The CDR3 DNA sequence: TGCAGTGCTAGAGATCGTCGGAGAGCAGAGACCCAGTACTTC.

At least ten counts were recorded for this clonotype. The rearrangement joins TRBV3-1 to TRBJ2-1; 8 bases are shared with TRBD1. The CDR3 is 15 residues long. Germline V gene sequence: CDR1 LGHDT, CDR2 YNNKEL (reference sequence). With 6 bases clipped from V and 3 bases from J, the junction kept 7 bases outside the gene matches. The CDR3 spells CASRPTGGGYNEQFF. The CDR3 DNA reads as TGTGCCAGCAGACCTACAGGGGGAGGCTACAATGAGCAGTTCTTC.

The chain uses TRBV7-6 and TRBJ1-4; 7 bases line up with TRBD1. This CDR3 region has 17 residues. Germline loops: CDR1 SGHVS, CDR2 FNYEAQ. The junction had 6 bases not matched to a gene; V was cut back by 2 bases and J by 0 bases. CDR3 residues: CASSLRQGGTTNEKLFF. CDR3 bases: TGTGCCAGCAGCTTAAGACAGGGCGGAACAACTAATGAAAAACTGTTTTTT.